Below, one T cell receptor (beta chain) is given with its context. Its antigen is as yet unknown. Assay used: immunoSEQ multiplex PCR; TCRdb lists only in-frame clones, some missing. The sample includes under 150,000 clones, roughly 90% of them seen just once. This specimen comes from a study of T cell responses to AZD1222 COVID-19 vaccine. Whole-study results and caveats: With two AZD1222 doses given, Spike-specific TCR breadth and depth both rose. Across spike, vaccine-associated CD4 TCRs were found, dominant at 160-218 and 743-854.

Second-dose timings of about 4 or about 12 weeks were pooled. This clonotype was sampled from an adult who received the AZD1222 COVID-19 vaccine. Sequencing was performed on peripheral blood, taken 28 days after the second AZD1222 dose.

The CDR3 coding sequence is TGCGCCAGCAGCCAAGCGTCAGCGGGGGGGATCACCGGGGAGCTGTTTTTT. Translating it yields CASSQASAGGITGELFF. The J gene is TRBJ2-2, the V gene TRBV4-3, with 10 bases aligning to TRBD2. With 1 base clipped from V and 4 bases from J, the junction kept 6 bases outside the gene matches. The CDR3 loop spans 17 amino acids. The V gene's germline CDR1 is LGHNA and CDR2 YSLEER.